A selection of T cell receptor beta chains follows, all from one sample in a study of T cell changes during pregnancy in multiple sclerosis. The method was immunoSEQ multiplex PCR; TCRdb's version includes in-frame clones alone and lacks a portion of them. The top ten hold 0.99% of the sample, which has 98,000 or so clones, about 94% seen once. The sample in question was peripheral blood, obtained after pregnancy. The receptor set was obtained from a female donor with multiple sclerosis, enrolled in a pregnancy study. The CDR3 runs from the conserved cysteine through the conserved F or W. D genes are given only for firm matches. Clone size appears in some rows only: once, few, many, or a class for an expanded clone.

>TRBJ1-1|NA|TRBD1|TRBV27
TGTGCCAGCAGTTCGACAGGGTGGGGCACTGAAGCTTTCTTT
CASSSTGWGTEAFF
>TRBJ1-2|NA|NA|TRBV21-1
TGTGCCAGCAGCCCGATAGGACACTTAGCTAACTATGGCTACACCTTC
CASSPIGHLANYGYTF
>TRBJ2-4|NA|NA|TRBV14
TGTGCCAGCAGCCAGTCCGTGGGAGCGGTAGCCAAAAACATTCAGTACTTC
CASSQSVGAVAKNIQYF
>TRBJ2-7|NA|TRBD2|TRBV5-1
TGCGCCAGCAGTAATGGGACTAGCGGGAGGGCCCACTCCTACGAGCAGTACTTC
CASSNGTSGRAHSYEQYF
>TRBJ2-7|NA|TRBD2|TRBV28
TGTGCCACCCATAATAGCGGGAGCTCCTACGAGCAGTACTTC
CATHNSGSSYEQYF
>TRBJ1-5|NA|NA|TRBV7-2
TGTGCCAGCAGCTTAGGGTCAGACTCGTATCAGCCCCAGCATTTT
CASSLGSDSYQPQHF
>TRBJ2-7|NA|TRBD2|TRBV11-2
TGTGCCAGCAGCTTACTAGCGGGAATAAACGAGCAGTACTTC
CASSLLAGINEQYF
>TRBJ2-5|NA|TRBD2|TRBV7-9
TGTGCCAGCAGCCATCTAGCGGCCCAAGAGACCCAGTACTTC
CASSHLAAQETQYF
>TRBJ2-7|NA|TRBD1|TRBV5-1
TGCGCCAGCAGCCCTCGGACAGGGAGCTCCTACGAGCAGTACTTC
CASSPRTGSSYEQYF
>TRBJ2-1|NA|TRBD2|TRBV10-2
TGCGCCAGCAGTGAATCTCTAGCGGGGGATAATGAGCAGTTCTTC
CASSESLAGDNEQFF
>TRBJ2-3|NA|NA|TRBV5-6
TGTGCCAGCAGCTTGGGACCCGACAGGTCTAGCACAGATACGCAGTATTTT
CASSLGPDRSSTDTQYF
>TRBJ1-1|NA|NA|TRBV6-1
TGTGCCAGCATCGGCTGGGGGGGGAACACTGAAGCTTTCTTT
CASIGWGGNTEAFF
>TRBJ2-1|NA|TRBD2|TRBV30
TGTGCCTGGGTCCAGGGCGGGAGATGGTCCTACAATGAGCAGTTCTTC
CAWVQGGRWSYNEQFF
>TRBJ1-2|NA|NA|TRBV30
TGTGCCTGGAGCGGGAATGCCGGGGAGTACGGTGGCTACACCTTC
CAWSGNAGEYGGYTF
>TRBJ1-3|NA|NA|TRBV5-1
TGCGCCAGCAGCCCGGGGGGGTTAGAGGACACCATATATTTT
CASSPGGLEDTIYF
>TRBJ2-5|NA|NA|TRBV9
TGTGCCAGCAGCGTAGGGGTGGGTGGGGACTCGCATGTGACCCAGTACTTC
CASSVGVGGDSHVTQYF
>TRBJ2-1|NA|TRBD2|TRBV19
TGTGCCAGTAGTATCGTACTAGCGGGAGTAGGTGAGCAGTTCTTC
CASSIVLAGVGEQFF
>TRBJ2-1|NA|NA|TRBV10-3
TGTGCCATCAGTGCAGAGCGGAATGAGCAGTTCTTC
CAISAERNEQFF
>TRBJ2-3|once|TRBD2|TRBV18
TGTGCCAGCTCACGGACTAGCGGGAGCACGGTGGGCACAGATACGCAGTATTTT
CASSRTSGSTVGTDTQYF
>TRBJ2-7|NA|TRBD2|TRBV7-9
TGTGCCAGCAGCCAAGTGGGGGGGTCCTACGAGCAGTACTTC
CASSQVGGSYEQYF
>TRBJ2-3|NA|TRBD2|TRBV27
TGTGCCAGCAGTTTATATAGGAGCGGGAGCACCCCAGATACGCAGTATTTT
CASSLYRSGSTPDTQYF
>TRBJ2-5|NA|NA|TRBV6-6
TGTGCCAGCAGTTACGCCGGGGAGGCCGGGGCTGGGGCTAACTTC
CASSYAGEAGAGANF
>TRBJ2-5|NA|NA|TRBV4-1
TGCGCCAGCAGCCAAGGACCCGGGACTTTCGGAGAGACCCAGTACTTC
CASSQGPGTFGETQYF
>TRBJ2-1|NA|TRBD1|TRBV6-5
TGTGCCAGCAGTTACGGGACAGGGAACAATGAGCAGTTCTTC
CASSYGTGNNEQFF
>TRBJ2-1|NA|TRBD2|TRBV4-2
TGTGCCAGCAGCCAACCCATACTAGCGCGCTCCTACAATGAGCAGTTCTTC
CASSQPILARSYNEQFF
>TRBJ2-6|NA|NA|TRBV6-1
TGTGCCAGCAGTGAAGCCGACAGGTCTGGGGCCAACGTCCTGACTTTC
CASSEADRSGANVLTF
>TRBJ2-2|few|NA|TRBV30
TGTGCCTGGAGTGTGGACTCCCACACCGGGGAGCTGTTTTTT
CAWSVDSHTGELFF
>TRBJ1-1|once|TRBD1|TRBV6-1
TGTGCCAGCAGACCGGGGACAGGGAACACTGAAGCTTTCTTT
CASRPGTGNTEAFF
>TRBJ2-7|NA|NA|TRBV27
TGTGCCAGCAGTTTATCGGCAGACTCCTACGAGCAGTACTTC
CASSLSADSYEQYF
>TRBJ2-1|NA|TRBD2|TRBV9
TGTGCCAGCAGCTCTAGTGGCTGGGGGACTAGCGGGCAAAGCTCCTACAATGAGCAGTTCTTC
CASSSSGWGTSGQSSYNEQFF
>TRBJ2-5|NA|NA|TRBV6-5
TGTGCCAGCAGTTACTCTGCGCGGGAGACCCAGTACTTC
CASSYSARETQYF
>TRBJ2-3|NA|TRBD2|TRBV18
TGTGCCAGCTCACGTCTGACTAGCGGCCAATTCACAGATACGCAGTATTTT
CASSRLTSGQFTDTQYF
>TRBJ1-2|NA|NA|TRBV29-1
TGCAGCGTTGCGGGAGATCAAAATAACTATGGCTACACCTTC
CSVAGDQNNYGYTF
>TRBJ2-4|once|TRBD1|TRBV19
TGTGCCAGTACCCAAGGACAGGGAAAAAACATTCAGTACTTC
CASTQGQGKNIQYF
>TRBJ1-2|NA|TRBD1|TRBV4-1
TGCGCCAGCAGCCAAACCTCTGAGGGGGCAACGACTAACTATGGCTACACCTTC
CASSQTSEGATTNYGYTF
>TRBJ2-1|NA|NA|TRBV19
TGTGCCAGTACCTTATCCGGGGGAGCGGGCCCCAATGAGCAGTTCTTC
CASTLSGGAGPNEQFF
>TRBJ2-7|NA|NA|TRBV11-3
TGTGCCAGCGCCGGGGTAAGAACCGAGCAGTACTTC
CASAGVRTEQYF
>TRBJ1-2|NA|NA|TRBV5-5
TGTGCCAGCAGCTTGAATATATTTAGGGGCGGCTATGGCTACACCTTC
CASSLNIFRGGYGYTF
>TRBJ1-5|once|NA|TRBV15
TGTGCCACCAGCAGACACAGGGTCTGGGGGAGCAATCAGCCCCAGCATTTT
CATSRHRVWGSNQPQHF
>TRBJ2-3|once|TRBD2|TRBV19
TGTGCCAGTAGGGCTAGCGGGGTCACAGATACGCAGTATTTT
CASRASGVTDTQYF
>TRBJ2-3|NA|NA|TRBV4-3
TGCGCCAGCAGCCAAGATTACAGGGGCACAGATACGCAGTATTTT
CASSQDYRGTDTQYF
>TRBJ1-1|NA|TRBD1|TRBV4-1
TGCGCCAGCAGCCTCCGGACAGGGGGCCGCACTGAAGCTTTCTTT
CASSLRTGGRTEAFF
>TRBJ2-1|NA|NA|TRBV29-1
TGCAGCGGAGGGTACGGTTTGATGGGGAATGAGCAGTTCTTC
CSGGYGLMGNEQFF
>TRBJ2-1|NA|TRBD2|TRBV5-1
TGCGCCAGCAGCCAAAGGGCTAGCGGGAGTCATGAGCAGTTCTTC
CASSQRASGSHEQFF
>TRBJ1-1|NA|NA|TRBV19
TGTGCCAGTAGTACCAACTACTACGCTGAAGCTTTCTTT
CASSTNYYAEAFF
>TRBJ2-1|NA|TRBD1|TRBV7-9
TGTGCCAGCAGCCGGGGGACAGGGTCGTACAATGAGCAGTTCTTC
CASSRGTGSYNEQFF
>TRBJ2-1|NA|TRBD2|TRBV7-9
TGTGCCAGCAGCTTTGTACCGGGACTAGCGGGAGTTGACCAGTTCTTC
CASSFVPGLAGVDQFF
>TRBJ2-2|NA|NA|TRBV6-1
TGTGCCAGCAGTGTCTGGTCCGGCGGGACCGGGGAGCTGTTTTTT
CASSVWSGGTGELFF
>TRBJ2-7|NA|TRBD1|TRBV4-1
TGCGCCAGCAGCCTCAGGTGGACAGGGGGCCACGAGCAGTACTTC
CASSLRWTGGHEQYF
>TRBJ2-5|NA|TRBD1|TRBV7-9
TGTGCCAGCAGCCACCCAACCGGGACAGCAGAGACCCAGTACTTC
CASSHPTGTAETQYF
>TRBJ2-7|NA|TRBD1|TRBV25-1
TGTGCCAGCAGTGAAATTCCCCGACAGGGGGCCTACGAGCAGTACTTC
CASSEIPRQGAYEQYF
>TRBJ2-7|NA|TRBD1|TRBV14
TGTGCCAGCAGCCAAGGAATTAGGACAGGGGACCCCTACGAGCAGTACTTC
CASSQGIRTGDPYEQYF
>TRBJ2-3|once|NA|TRBV11-2
TGTGCCAGCAGCTTAGGTGGGGGGAGCACAGATACGCAGTATTTT
CASSLGGGSTDTQYF